This TCR beta chain derives from a study of shared clonotypes between healthy human individuals. General study results and limits: Among non-shared clonotypes, generation probabilities were lower than among those shared by all four donors. Sharing across a few donors was seen in around 5% of naive CD4 clonotypes.

An assay was performed, and its level was deep. Here immunoSEQ multiplex PCR was the method, and the copy in TCRdb shows in-frame clones only, minus some. The profile covers approximately 1,000,000 clones, with more than 75% appearing a single time and around 0.47% taken by the ten largest. On this clone itself: Its antigen is as yet unknown. Other DNA sequences in this specimen translate into the identical CDR3.

There were no recent acute infections or vaccinations among the donors, who were healthy HIV-negative adults. Germline V gene lookup returns CDR1 SGHRS and CDR2 YFSETQ. There are 16 residues in the CDR3. J was trimmed by 0 bases and V by 4 bases; bases with no gene match: 6. The source is a man younger than 35 in good health. Some clones in this sample may be carry-over from other donors' samples. This chain joins TRBV5-1 and TRBJ2-3, with 9 positions matching TRBD2. What was sequenced was memory CD4+ T cells from PBMCs. The subset denotes: CD45RA-negative fraction. CDR3 loop: CASSPGLAASTDTQYF. The CDR3 coding sequence is TGCGCCAGCAGCCCGGGACTAGCAGCTAGCACAGATACGCAGTATTTT.